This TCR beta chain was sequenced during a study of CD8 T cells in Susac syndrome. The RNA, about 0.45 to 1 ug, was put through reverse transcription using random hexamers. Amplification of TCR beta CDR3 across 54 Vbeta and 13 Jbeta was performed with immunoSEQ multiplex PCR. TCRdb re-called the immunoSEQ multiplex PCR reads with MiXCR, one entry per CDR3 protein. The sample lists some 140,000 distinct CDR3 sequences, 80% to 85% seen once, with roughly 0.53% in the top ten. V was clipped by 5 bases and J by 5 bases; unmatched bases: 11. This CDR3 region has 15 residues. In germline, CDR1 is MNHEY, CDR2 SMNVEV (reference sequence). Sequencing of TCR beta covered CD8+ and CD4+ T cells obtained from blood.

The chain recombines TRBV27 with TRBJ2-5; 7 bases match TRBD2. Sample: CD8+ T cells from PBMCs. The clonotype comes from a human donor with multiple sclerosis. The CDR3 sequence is CASSPDQIGRETQYF. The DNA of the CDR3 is TGTGCCAGCAGTCCGGATCAGATCGGGAGGGAGACCCAGTACTTC.